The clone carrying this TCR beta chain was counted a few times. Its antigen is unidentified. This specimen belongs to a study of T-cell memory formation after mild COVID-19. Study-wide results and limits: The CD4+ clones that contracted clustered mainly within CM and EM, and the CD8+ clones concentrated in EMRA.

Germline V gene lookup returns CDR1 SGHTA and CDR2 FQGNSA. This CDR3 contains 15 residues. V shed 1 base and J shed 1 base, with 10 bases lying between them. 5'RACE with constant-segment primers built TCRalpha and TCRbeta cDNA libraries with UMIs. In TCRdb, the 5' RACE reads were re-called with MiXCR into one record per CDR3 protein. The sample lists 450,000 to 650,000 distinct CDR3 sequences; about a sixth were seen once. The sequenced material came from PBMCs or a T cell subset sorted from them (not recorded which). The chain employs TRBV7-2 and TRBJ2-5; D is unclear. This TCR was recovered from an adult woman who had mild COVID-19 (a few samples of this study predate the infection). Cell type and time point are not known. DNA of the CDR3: TGTGCCAGCAGCTTAGGCTCGGCAGCCCAAGAGACCCAGTACTTC. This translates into CASSLGSAAQETQYF. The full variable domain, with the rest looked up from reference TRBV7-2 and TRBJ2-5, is GAGVSQSPSNKVTEKGKDVELRCDPISGHTALYWYRQSLGQGLEFLIYFQGNSAPDKSGLPSDRFSAERTGGSVSTLTIQRTQQEDSAVYLCASSLGSAAQETQYFGPGTRLLVL.